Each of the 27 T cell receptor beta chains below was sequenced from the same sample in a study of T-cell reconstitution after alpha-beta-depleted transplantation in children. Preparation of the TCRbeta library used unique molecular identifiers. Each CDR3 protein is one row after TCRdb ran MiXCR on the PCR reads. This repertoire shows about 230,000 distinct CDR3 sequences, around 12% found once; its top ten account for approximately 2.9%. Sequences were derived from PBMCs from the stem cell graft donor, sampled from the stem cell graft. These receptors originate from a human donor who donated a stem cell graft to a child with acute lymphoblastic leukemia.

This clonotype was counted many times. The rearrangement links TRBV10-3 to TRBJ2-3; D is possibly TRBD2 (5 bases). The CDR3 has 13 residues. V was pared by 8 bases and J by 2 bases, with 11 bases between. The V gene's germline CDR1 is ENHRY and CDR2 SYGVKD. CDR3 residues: CAIGERTTDTQYF. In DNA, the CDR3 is TGTGCCATCGGAGAGCGGACCACAGATACGCAGTATTTT.

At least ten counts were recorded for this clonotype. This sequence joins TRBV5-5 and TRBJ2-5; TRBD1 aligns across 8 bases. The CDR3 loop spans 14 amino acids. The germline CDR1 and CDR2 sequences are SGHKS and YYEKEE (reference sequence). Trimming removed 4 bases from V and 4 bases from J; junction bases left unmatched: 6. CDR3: CASSPGGRGETQYF. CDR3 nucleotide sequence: TGTGCCAGCAGCCCAGGGGGCAGAGGAGAGACCCAGTACTTC.

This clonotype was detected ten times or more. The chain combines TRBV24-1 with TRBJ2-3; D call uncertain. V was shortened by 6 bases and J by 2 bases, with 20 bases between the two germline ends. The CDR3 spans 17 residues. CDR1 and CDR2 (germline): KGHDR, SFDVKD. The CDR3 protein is CATSSVDGGAPTDTQYF. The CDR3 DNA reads TGTGCCACCAGTTCGGTGGATGGCGGAGCACCCACAGATACGCAGTATTTT.

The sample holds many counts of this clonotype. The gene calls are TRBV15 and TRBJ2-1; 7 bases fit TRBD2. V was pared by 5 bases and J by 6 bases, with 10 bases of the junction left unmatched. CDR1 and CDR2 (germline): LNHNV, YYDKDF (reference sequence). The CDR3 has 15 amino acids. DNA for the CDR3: TGTGCCACCAGCTCAGGTAGCGGGTCCCCCAATGAGCAGTTCTTC. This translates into CATSSGSGSPNEQFF.

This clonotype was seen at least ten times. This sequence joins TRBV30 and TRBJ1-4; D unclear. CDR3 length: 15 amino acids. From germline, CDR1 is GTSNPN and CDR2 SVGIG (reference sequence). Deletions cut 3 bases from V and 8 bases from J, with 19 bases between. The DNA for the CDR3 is TGTGCCTGGAGCGAAGACCTCGGAGGGTACGAAAAACTGTTTTTT. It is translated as CAWSEDLGGYEKLFF.

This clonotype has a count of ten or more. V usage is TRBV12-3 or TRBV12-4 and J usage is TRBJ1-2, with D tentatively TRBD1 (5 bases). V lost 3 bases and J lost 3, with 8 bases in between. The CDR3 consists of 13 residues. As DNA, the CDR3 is TGTGCCAGCAGTTTGGGGCCCCACTATGGCTACACCTTC. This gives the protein CASSLGPHYGYTF.

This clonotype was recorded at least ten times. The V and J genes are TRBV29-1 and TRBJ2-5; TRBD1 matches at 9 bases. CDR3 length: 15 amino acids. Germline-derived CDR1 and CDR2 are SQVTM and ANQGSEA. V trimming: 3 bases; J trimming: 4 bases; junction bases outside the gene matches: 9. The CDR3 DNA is TGCAGCGTTGATAGTGGACAGGGGTTCGCAGAGACCCAGTACTTC. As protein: CSVDSGQGFAETQYF. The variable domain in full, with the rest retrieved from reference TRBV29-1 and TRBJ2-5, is SAVISQKPSRDICQRGTSLTIQCQVDSQVTMMFWYRQQPGQSLTLIATANQGSEATYESGFVIDKFPISRPNLTFSTLTVSNMSPEDSSIYLCSVDSGQGFAETQYFGPGTRLLVL.

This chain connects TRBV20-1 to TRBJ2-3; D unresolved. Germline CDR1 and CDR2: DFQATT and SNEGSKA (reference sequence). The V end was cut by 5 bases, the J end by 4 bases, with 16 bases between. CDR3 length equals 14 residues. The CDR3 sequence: CSAPVQTWADTQYF. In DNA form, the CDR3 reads TGCAGTGCTCCCGTTCAGACTTGGGCAGATACGCAGTATTTT.

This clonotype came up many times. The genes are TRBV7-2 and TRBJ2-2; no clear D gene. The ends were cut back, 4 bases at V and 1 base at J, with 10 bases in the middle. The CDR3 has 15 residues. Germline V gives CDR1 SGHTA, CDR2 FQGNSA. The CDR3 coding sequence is TGTGCCAGCAGCTCCTATCTTGAGAACACCGGGGAGCTGTTTTTT. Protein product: CASSSYLENTGELFF.

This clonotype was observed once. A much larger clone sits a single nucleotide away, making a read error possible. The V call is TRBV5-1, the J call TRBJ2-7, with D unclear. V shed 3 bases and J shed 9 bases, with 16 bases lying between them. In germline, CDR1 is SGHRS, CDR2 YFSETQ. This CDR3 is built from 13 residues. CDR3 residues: CASSSLDGEGQYF. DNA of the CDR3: TGCGCCAGCAGCTCCCTTGATGGGGAAGGGCAGTACTTC.

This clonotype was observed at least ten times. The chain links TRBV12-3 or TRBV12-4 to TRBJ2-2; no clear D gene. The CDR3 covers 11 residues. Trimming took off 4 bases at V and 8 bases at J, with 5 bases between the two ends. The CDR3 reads CASSSRGELFF. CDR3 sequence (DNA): TGTGCCAGCAGTTCAAGAGGGGAGCTGTTTTTT.

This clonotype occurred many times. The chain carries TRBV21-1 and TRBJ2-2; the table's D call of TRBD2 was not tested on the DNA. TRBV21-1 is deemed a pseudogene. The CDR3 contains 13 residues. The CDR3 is CATPRDSDGELFF. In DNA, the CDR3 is TGTGCCACCCCCCGGGACTCCGACGGGGAGCTGTTTTTT.

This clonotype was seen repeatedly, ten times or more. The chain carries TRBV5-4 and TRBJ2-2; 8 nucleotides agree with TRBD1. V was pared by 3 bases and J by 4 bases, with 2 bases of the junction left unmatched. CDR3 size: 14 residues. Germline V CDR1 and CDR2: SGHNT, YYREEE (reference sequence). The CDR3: CASSSGQATGELFF. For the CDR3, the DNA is TGTGCCAGCAGCTCGGGACAGGCCACCGGGGAGCTGTTTTTT.

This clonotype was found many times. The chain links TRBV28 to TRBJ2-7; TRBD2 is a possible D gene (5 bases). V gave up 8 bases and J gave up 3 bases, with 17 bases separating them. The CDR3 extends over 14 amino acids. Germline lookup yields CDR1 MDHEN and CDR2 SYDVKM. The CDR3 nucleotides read TGTGCCAGCGTCGAGGGCCAGGCCGTCTACGAGCAGTACTTC. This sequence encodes CASVEGQAVYEQYF.

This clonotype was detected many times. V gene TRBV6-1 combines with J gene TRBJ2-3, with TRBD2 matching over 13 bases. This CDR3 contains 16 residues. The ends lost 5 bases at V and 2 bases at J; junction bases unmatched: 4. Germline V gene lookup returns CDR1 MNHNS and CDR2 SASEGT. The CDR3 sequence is CASSKGTSGITDTQYF. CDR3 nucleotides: TGTGCCAGCAGTAAAGGGACTAGCGGGATCACAGATACGCAGTATTTT.

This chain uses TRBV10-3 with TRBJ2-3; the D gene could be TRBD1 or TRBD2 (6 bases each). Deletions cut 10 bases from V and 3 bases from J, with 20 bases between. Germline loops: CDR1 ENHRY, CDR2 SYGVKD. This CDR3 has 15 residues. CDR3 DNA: TGTGCCACTGGTGCTGGAACAGGGAGGACAGATACGCAGTATTTT. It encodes CATGAGTGRTDTQYF.

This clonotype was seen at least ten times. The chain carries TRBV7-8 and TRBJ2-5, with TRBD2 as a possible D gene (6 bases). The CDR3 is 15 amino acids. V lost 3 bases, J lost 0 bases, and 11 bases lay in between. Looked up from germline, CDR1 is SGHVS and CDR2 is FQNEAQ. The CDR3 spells CASSFLARYQETQYF. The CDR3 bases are TGTGCCAGCAGCTTTCTAGCGAGGTACCAAGAGACCCAGTACTTC.

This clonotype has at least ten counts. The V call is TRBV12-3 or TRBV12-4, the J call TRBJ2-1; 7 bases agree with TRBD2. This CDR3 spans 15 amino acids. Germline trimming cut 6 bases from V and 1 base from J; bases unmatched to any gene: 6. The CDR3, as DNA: TGTGCCAGCAGCAGGAGCGGGGTATCCTACAATGAGCAGTTCTTC. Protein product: CASSRSGVSYNEQFF.

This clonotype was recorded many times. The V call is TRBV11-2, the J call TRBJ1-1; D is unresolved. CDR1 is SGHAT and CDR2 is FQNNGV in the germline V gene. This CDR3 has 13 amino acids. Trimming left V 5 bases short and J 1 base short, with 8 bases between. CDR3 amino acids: CASSPLENTEAFF. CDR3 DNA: TGTGCCAGCAGCCCCCTGGAGAACACTGAAGCTTTCTTT.

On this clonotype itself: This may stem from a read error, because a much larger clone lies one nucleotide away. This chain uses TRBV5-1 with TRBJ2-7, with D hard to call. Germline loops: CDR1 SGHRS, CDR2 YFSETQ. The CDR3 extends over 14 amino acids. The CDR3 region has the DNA TGCGCCAGCAGCGCCGACCTGGGCTCCTACGAGCGGTACTTC. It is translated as CASSADLGSYERYF.

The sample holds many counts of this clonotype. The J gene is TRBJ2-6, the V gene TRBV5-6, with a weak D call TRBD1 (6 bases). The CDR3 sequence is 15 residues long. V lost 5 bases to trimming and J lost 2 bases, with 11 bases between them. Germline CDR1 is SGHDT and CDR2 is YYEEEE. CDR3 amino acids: CASSYNRAGANVLTF. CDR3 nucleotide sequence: TGTGCCAGCAGTTACAACAGGGCTGGGGCCAACGTCCTGACTTTC.

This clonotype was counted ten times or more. The CDR3 DNA sequence: TGCAGCGTTGAAGACGGGACTAGCGGGTTCTACGAGCAGTACTTC. Translating gives CSVEDGTSGFYEQYF. The genes are TRBV29-1 and TRBJ2-7, with 12 bases aligning to TRBD2. J lost 3 bases, V lost 0 bases, and 3 bases had no gene match. The CDR3 runs 15 residues. CDR1 SQVTM and CDR2 ANQGSEA come from the germline V gene.

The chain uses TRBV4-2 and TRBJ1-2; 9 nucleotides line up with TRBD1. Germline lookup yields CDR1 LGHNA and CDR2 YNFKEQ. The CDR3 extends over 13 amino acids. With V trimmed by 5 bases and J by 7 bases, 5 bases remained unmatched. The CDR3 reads CASSVGQGTGYTF. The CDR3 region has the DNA TGTGCCAGCAGCGTGGGACAGGGTACTGGCTACACCTTC.

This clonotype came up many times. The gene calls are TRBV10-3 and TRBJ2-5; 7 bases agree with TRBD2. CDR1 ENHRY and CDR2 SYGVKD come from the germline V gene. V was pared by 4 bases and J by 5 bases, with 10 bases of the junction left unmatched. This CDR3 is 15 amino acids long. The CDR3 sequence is CAISAETSPGETQYF. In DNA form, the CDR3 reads TGTGCCATCAGTGCGGAGACTAGCCCCGGGGAGACCCAGTACTTC.

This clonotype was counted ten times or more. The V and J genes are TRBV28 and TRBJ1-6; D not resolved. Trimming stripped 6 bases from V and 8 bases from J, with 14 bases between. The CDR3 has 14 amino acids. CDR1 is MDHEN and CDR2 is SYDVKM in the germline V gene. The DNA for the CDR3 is TGTGCCAGCAGCCTTCTCCCTGAGGATTCACCCCTCCACTTT. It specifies CASSLLPEDSPLHF.

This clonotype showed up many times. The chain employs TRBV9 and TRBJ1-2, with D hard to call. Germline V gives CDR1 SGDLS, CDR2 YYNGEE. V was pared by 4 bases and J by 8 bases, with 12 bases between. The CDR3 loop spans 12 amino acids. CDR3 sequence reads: CASSTDTSGYTF. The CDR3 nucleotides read TGTGCCAGCAGCACCGACACCTCGGGCTACACCTTC.

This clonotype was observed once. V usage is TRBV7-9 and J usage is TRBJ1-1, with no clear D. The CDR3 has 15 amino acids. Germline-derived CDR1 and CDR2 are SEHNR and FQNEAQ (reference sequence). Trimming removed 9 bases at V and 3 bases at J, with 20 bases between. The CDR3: CASSMGSNRDTEAFF. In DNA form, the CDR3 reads TGTGCCAGTAGTATGGGGTCAAACAGAGACACTGAAGCTTTCTTT.